Described below is a single T cell receptor beta chain sequence and its context. The antigen remains undetermined. This specimen comes from a study of PD-L1 blockade in urothelial cancer. Study in general: Patients' atezolizumab regimen, 1,200 mg intravenously every 3 weeks, began in the mid-2010s.

Study results and limitations: Tumor-associated clones in blood expanded more at 3 weeks in durable-benefit patients.

Time point: peripheral blood 6 weeks after treatment start. The CDR3 is made up of 15 amino acids. Germline assignment: CDR1 MNHEY and CDR2 SVGAGI. V lost 5 bases to trimming and J lost 4 bases; unmatched junction nucleotides: 10. Using immunoSEQ multiplex PCR, the repertoire was profiled, and TCRdb retains in-frame clones only, with some absent. Here the sample spans some 51,000 clones, around nine tenths being singletons. The sequenced sample was PBMCs, obtained around atezolizumab (anti-PD-L1) treatment. The sequence came from a man aged 55 to 70 with urothelial cancer. The chain combines TRBV6-5 with TRBJ1-2; the match to TRBD1 covers 7 bases. CDR3 coding DNA: TGTGCCAGCAGTCGCCTATCGACAGGGCGCTATGGCTACACCTTC. This encodes CASSRLSTGRYGYTF.